The sequence of this TCR beta chain was determined in a study of response to subunit inactivated influenza vaccine. Germline CDR1 is MGHDK and CDR2 is SYGVNS. This CDR3 contains 11 residues. Trimming took 3 bases from V and 3 from J, leaving 3 bases between them. TCRdb called the RT-PCR reads again in MiXCR, with one record for every CDR3 protein. Of over 150,000 distinct CDR3 sequences in the sample, 9.5% to 13% were seen once. A remark on this clonotype: What it recognizes is unknown.

Study-wide results and limits: Every seasonal influenza vaccination brings in few new T cells, the authors suggested.

The clonotype was recovered from a man aged 45-65 years who received an inactivated influenza vaccine. This material consisted of non-naive T cells sorted from PBMCs, taken 40 to 50 days after vaccination. The chain employs TRBV25-1 and TRBJ2-7; no firm D call. This CDR3 is CASSDVYEQYF. CDR3 DNA sequence: TGTGCCAGCAGTGATGTCTACGAGCAGTACTTC.